The 10 T cell receptor beta chains below all came from one sample that was sequenced in a study of blood T cell repertoires in COVID-19 (TCRdb year 2020). The library was produced with the immunoSEQ multiplex PCR assay. TCRdb retrieved this table from immuneACCESS and kept in-frame rearrangements only. Not all clones are present; in checked studies, unresolved V genes account for under half, and no reason is known for the remainder. Counted in this sample were under 200,000 clones; about 88% of them appeared once. The ten largest clones take up roughly 7% of the sample. Sequences were obtained from peripheral blood. The receptor set was obtained from a woman of 80 years or more in a cohort sampled during active or convalescent COVID-19.

The chain joins TRBV7-2 to TRBJ1-4; 10 bases match TRBD1. The length of the CDR3 is 15 residues. V shed 5 bases, J shed 7 bases, and the junction held 7 bases outside the gene matches. CDR1 is SGHTA, CDR2 FQGNSA, per germline. The CDR3 DNA is TGTGCCAGCAGCGTAACCGGGACAGGGGCTGAAAAACTGTTTTTT. This sequence encodes CASSVTGTGAEKLFF.

The chain recombines TRBV7-2 with TRBJ2-1; 7 bases match TRBD1. CDR1 and CDR2 from the germline V gene are SGHTA and FQGNSA. The trim removed 1 base at V and 8 bases at J, leaving 8 bases unmatched. CDR3 size: 15 residues. The CDR3 DNA sequence: TGTGCCAGCAGCTTAGGGGACAGAGAGAGGGATGAGCAGTTCTTC. This gives the protein CASSLGDRERDEQFF.

The rearrangement uses TRBV7-9 and TRBJ1-1; the D gene is possibly TRBD1 (5 bases). The germline CDR1 and CDR2 sequences are SEHNR and FQNEAQ (reference sequence). With 7 bases removed from V and 0 bases from J, the gap between germline ends came to 15 bases. The CDR3 extends over 15 amino acids. The CDR3 protein is CASTSRGGMNTEAFF. DNA for the CDR3: TGTGCCAGCACCTCCCGCGGGGGGATGAACACTGAAGCTTTCTTT.

The chain joins TRBV6-4 to TRBJ2-4; D possibly corresponds to TRBD1 (5 bases). This CDR3 is 13 amino acids long. Trimming took off 1 base at V and 7 bases at J, with 8 bases between the two ends. The germline gives CDR1 MRHNA, CDR2 SNTAGT. Here the CDR3 DNA reads TGTGCCAGCAGTGACTTGCAGGGTAACATTCAGTACTTC. This translates into CASSDLQGNIQYF.

The chain combines TRBV7-9 with TRBJ2-2; D is possibly TRBD2 (5 bases). V lost 1 base and J 3 bases, leaving 12 bases between the germline ends. CDR1 is SEHNR and CDR2 is FQNEAQ in the germline V gene (reference sequence). The CDR3 length is 16 residues. CDR3 DNA: TGTGCCAGCAGCTTAGGGACTTGGACCGACACCGGGGAGCTGTTTTTT. Translated, it gives CASSLGTWTDTGELFF.

This chain joins TRBV5-5 and TRBJ2-2, with TRBD2 matching over 10 bases. With 1 base clipped from V and 4 bases from J, the junction kept 1 base outside the gene matches. The CDR3 runs to 15 residues. Germline CDR1 and CDR2: SGHKS and YYEKEE (reference sequence). In DNA form, the CDR3 reads TGTGCCAGCAGCTTGCCTAGCGGGGGCACCGGGGAGCTGTTTTTT. It yields the protein CASSLPSGGTGELFF.

This CDR3 is CASSLTGGIEKLFF. The CDR3 DNA follows: TGCGCCAGCAGCTTAACAGGGGGCATTGAAAAACTGTTTTTT. The chain recombines TRBV5-1 with TRBJ1-4, with TRBD1 matching over 9 bases. Trimming removed 2 bases from V and 7 bases from J; junction bases left unmatched: 3. The CDR3 consists of 14 residues. CDR1 is SGHRS and CDR2 is YFSETQ in the germline V gene.

The rearrangement uses TRBV6-5 and TRBJ2-5, with TRBD1 matching over 7 bases. The CDR3 has 13 residues. Germline V gives CDR1 MNHEY, CDR2 SVGAGI. J lost 5 bases, V lost 6 bases, and 6 bases had no gene match. CDR3 region: CASSDREVETQYF. CDR3 nucleotides: TGTGCCAGCAGCGACAGGGAAGTGGAGACCCAGTACTTC.

This clone was picked up a small number of times. Other DNA sequences within the sample encode an identical CDR3. V gene TRBV19 combines with J gene TRBJ2-6, with D possibly being TRBD2 (5 bases). V was clipped by 1 base and J by 1 base, with 5 bases between them. The CDR3 is 15 amino acids. From germline, CDR1 is LNHDA and CDR2 SQIVND (reference sequence). DNA for the CDR3: TGTGCCAGTAGTATAGCGGGGTCTGGGGCCAACGTCCTGACTTTC. This translates into CASSIAGSGANVLTF. The variable domain in full, with the rest retrieved from reference TRBV19 and TRBJ2-6, is DGGITQSPKYLFRKEGQNVTLSCEQNLNHDAMYWYRQDPGQGLRLIYYSQIVNDFQKGDIAEGYSVSREKKESFPLTVTSAQKNPTAFYLCASSIAGSGANVLTFGAGSRLTVL.

J is TRBJ1-4 and V is TRBV7-8, with 9 positions matching TRBD1. The CDR3 is 16 amino acids. Germline CDR1 SGHVS, CDR2 FQNEAQ. V gave up 5 bases and J gave up 7 bases; unmatched junction bases: 11. CDR3 nucleotides: TGTGCCAGCAGCCTACCAAGCGGGACAGGGAGTGAAAAACTGTTTTTT. This gives the protein CASSLPSGTGSEKLFF.